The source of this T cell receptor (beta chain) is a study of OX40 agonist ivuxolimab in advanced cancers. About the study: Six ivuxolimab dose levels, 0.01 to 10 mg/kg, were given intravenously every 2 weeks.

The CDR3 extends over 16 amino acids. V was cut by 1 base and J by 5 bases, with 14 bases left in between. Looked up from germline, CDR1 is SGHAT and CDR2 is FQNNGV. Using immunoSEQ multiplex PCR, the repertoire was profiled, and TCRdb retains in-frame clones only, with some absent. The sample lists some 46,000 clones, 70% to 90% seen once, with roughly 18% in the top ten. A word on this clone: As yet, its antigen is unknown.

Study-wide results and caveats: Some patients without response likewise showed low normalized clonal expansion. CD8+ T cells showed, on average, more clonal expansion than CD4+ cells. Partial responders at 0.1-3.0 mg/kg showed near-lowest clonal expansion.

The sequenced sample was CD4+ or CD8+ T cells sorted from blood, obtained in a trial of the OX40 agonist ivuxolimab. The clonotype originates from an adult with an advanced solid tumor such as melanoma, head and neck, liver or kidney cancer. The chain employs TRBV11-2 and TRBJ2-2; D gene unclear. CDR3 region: CASSLALFMGTGELFF. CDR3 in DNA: TGTGCCAGCAGCTTAGCCCTATTTATGGGGACCGGGGAGCTGTTTTTT.